A single sample gave rise to the 20 T cell receptor beta chains below, sequenced in a study of shared clonotypes between healthy human individuals. The naive CD8 fraction comprised CD45RO-negative cells positively selected for CCR7 and excluded terminally differentiated effector memory CD45RA+ cells. Repertoires were generated with immunoSEQ multiplex PCR, while TCRdb's copy carries only in-frame clones and drops some. The table has around 2,000,000 clones, 85% to 95% seen once; the top ten hold roughly 1.2%. Sequences were obtained from naive CD8+ T cells sorted from blood. The source of these receptors is a man aged 18 to 29 in good health.

This chain links TRBV9 with TRBJ2-5, with D perhaps matching TRBD2 (5 bases). V lost 0 bases to trimming and J lost 4 bases, with 13 bases between them. This CDR3 is built from 15 residues. Germline CDR1 reads SGDLS; CDR2 reads YYNGEE. CDR3 loop: CASSVGIQEGETQYF. CDR3 sequence (DNA): TGTGCCAGCAGCGTAGGAATCCAAGAGGGAGAGACCCAGTACTTC. The full variable domain, its missing parts supplied by reference TRBV9 and TRBJ2-5, is DSGVTQTPKHLITATGQRVTLRCSPRSGDLSVYWYQQSLDQGLQFLIQYYNGEERAKGNILERFSAQQFPDLHSELNLSSLELGDSALYFCASSVGIQEGETQYFGPGTRLLVL.

The J gene is TRBJ2-3, the V gene TRBV20-1; D is unclear. The CDR3 covers 10 residues. Germline values: CDR1 DFQATT, CDR2 SNEGSKA (reference sequence). Trimming cost V 5 bases and J 6 bases, with 6 bases left between them. The CDR3 DNA reads as TGCAGTGCTCTAGAGGATACGCAGTATTTT. It yields the protein CSALEDTQYF.

Comment on this clone: This CDR3 is also generated by other DNA sequences in the sample. This sequence joins TRBV27 and TRBJ1-3; possible D gene TRBD1, 5 bases. V was cut by 2 bases and J by 0 bases, with 8 bases left in between. The CDR3 extends over 15 amino acids. CDR1 is MNHEY and CDR2 is SMNVEV in the germline V gene (reference sequence). The chain's CDR3 is CASSLRGSSGNTIYF. The CDR3 DNA reads as TGTGCCAGCAGTTTAAGGGGTAGCTCTGGAAACACCATATATTTT.

V usage is TRBV13 and J usage is TRBJ1-1, with TRBD1 matching over 11 bases. The CDR3 covers 16 residues. Germline V lookup: CDR1 PRHDT, CDR2 FYEKMQ (reference sequence). Trimming cost V 3 bases and J 4 bases; bases outside gene matches: 7. The CDR3 sequence: CASSFRTGGMGTEAFF. CDR3 coding DNA: TGTGCCAGCAGCTTTCGGACAGGGGGCATGGGCACTGAAGCTTTCTTT.

The rearrangement links TRBV7-9 to TRBJ2-1; tentative D call: TRBD2 (6 bases). Trimming removed 2 bases from V and 11 bases from J, with 10 bases in between. CDR3 length: 12 amino acids. Germline loops: CDR1 SEHNR, CDR2 FQNEAQ (reference sequence). This CDR3 reads CASSLKEGKQFF. In DNA form, the CDR3 reads TGTGCCAGCAGCTTAAAGGAGGGAAAGCAGTTCTTC.

The chain uses TRBV15 and TRBJ1-1, with D maybe TRBD1 (6 bases). Trimming removed 0 bases from V and 6 bases from J, with 14 bases in between. This CDR3 is built from 15 residues. Per the germline V gene, CDR1 is LNHNV and CDR2 is YYDKDF (reference sequence). CDR3 bases: TGTGCCACCAGCAGAGACCCAACAGGGAAACCTGAAGCTTTCTTT. As protein: CATSRDPTGKPEAFF.

The CDR3 loop is CASSSSLPTAGDTIYF. CDR3 bases: TGTGCCAGCAGCTCTTCCTTGCCGACGGCTGGCGACACCATATATTTT. The J gene is TRBJ1-3, the V gene TRBV5-4; D gene ambiguous. The V and J ends lost 3 bases and 8 bases respectively, with 21 bases between them. This CDR3 is built from 16 residues. CDR1 and CDR2 from the germline V gene are SGHNT and YYREEE (reference sequence).

The chain links TRBV5-1 to TRBJ1-2; D possibly corresponds to TRBD1 (6 bases). The CDR3 totals 14 residues. V shed 0 bases and J shed 5 bases, with 11 bases lying between them. Germline CDR1 and CDR2: SGHRS and YFSETQ. The CDR3 protein is CASSLDRVGYGYTF. The CDR3 DNA sequence: TGCGCCAGCAGCTTGGACAGGGTAGGATATGGCTACACCTTC.

J is TRBJ2-7 and V is TRBV29-1; TRBD1 or TRBD2 may be the D gene (5 bases each). In germline, CDR1 is SQVTM, CDR2 ANQGSEA. This CDR3 has 13 residues. V lost 0 bases and J lost 6, with 12 bases in between. The CDR3 nucleotides are TGCAGCGTTGAAGATGGGACCGGCGGCGAGCAGTACTTC. Its translation: CSVEDGTGGEQYF.

The rearrangement joins TRBV7-9 to TRBJ1-4; TRBD1 agrees at 8 bases. CDR3 size: 16 residues. The germline gives CDR1 SEHNR, CDR2 FQNEAQ (reference sequence). V lost 2 bases and J lost 4; bases outside the gene matches: 6. CDR3 amino acids: CASSLLTGTGNEKLFF. In DNA form, the CDR3 reads TGTGCCAGCAGCTTACTTACCGGGACAGGTAATGAAAAACTGTTTTTT.

The rearrangement uses TRBV18 and TRBJ2-1; D unclear. Germline V gene data show CDR1 as KGHSH and CDR2 as LQKENI. The CDR3 is made up of 14 amino acids. Trimming stripped 6 bases from V and 8 bases from J, with 17 bases between. The CDR3 sequence: CASSPDDITYEQFF. The CDR3 DNA is TGTGCCAGCTCTCCCGATGATATAACATATGAGCAGTTCTTC.

The CDR3 reads CASSITPGDTIYF. The CDR3, as DNA: TGTGCCAGTAGTATAACCCCCGGGGACACCATATATTTT. This chain connects TRBV19 to TRBJ1-3; D remains unclear. CDR1 LNHDA and CDR2 SQIVND come from the germline V gene (reference sequence). The V and J ends lost 2 bases and 8 bases respectively, with 10 bases between them. There are 13 residues in the CDR3.

The rearrangement uses TRBV9 and TRBJ2-7, with 11 positions matching TRBD2. The CDR3 runs 15 residues. Germline V CDR1 and CDR2: SGDLS, YYNGEE. The V gene end was trimmed by 4 bases and the J gene end by 3 bases; junction bases not matched to a gene: 6. In nucleotides, the CDR3 is TGTGCCAGCAGCCCGGGACTAGCGGACCACTACGAGCAGTACTTC. This gives the protein CASSPGLADHYEQYF.

The gene calls are TRBV10-3 and TRBJ2-7, with D tentatively TRBD1 (7 bases). The CDR3 has 13 amino acids. V dropped 8 bases and J dropped 6 bases, with 17 bases sitting between them. Germline values: CDR1 ENHRY, CDR2 SYGVKD. In DNA form, the CDR3 reads TGTGCCATCGGCCTGCAGGGGGACTCCGAGCAGTACTTC. Translating it yields CAIGLQGDSEQYF.

This chain connects TRBV5-1 to TRBJ1-2; 7 bases are shared with TRBD1. With 4 bases clipped from V and 2 bases from J, the junction kept 5 bases outside the gene matches. Germline lookup yields CDR1 SGHRS and CDR2 YFSETQ. The CDR3 loop spans 14 amino acids. In DNA, the CDR3 is TGCGCCAGCAGCCAAACGACAGGGAACTATGGCTACACCTTC. It encodes CASSQTTGNYGYTF. Combining the CDR3 with reference TRBV5-1 and TRBJ1-2 gives the whole variable domain KAGVTQTPRYLIKTRGQQVTLSCSPISGHRSVSWYQQTPGQGLQFLFEYFSETQRNKGNFPGRFSGRQFSNSRSEMNVSTLELGDSALYLCASSQTTGNYGYTFGSGTRLTVV.

Regarding this clone: Other DNA sequences of this sample code for an identical CDR3. The chain uses TRBV27 and TRBJ1-2; 11 nucleotides line up with TRBD1. Germline CDR1 MNHEY, CDR2 SMNVEV (reference sequence). This CDR3 region has 14 residues. After removal of 6 bases from V and 3 bases from J, the junction contained 3 bases not matched to a gene. CDR3 loop: CASSWTGGDYGYTF. DNA for the CDR3: TGTGCCAGCAGCTGGACAGGGGGCGACTATGGCTACACCTTC.

The chain joins TRBV4-1 to TRBJ2-2; 7 positions agree with TRBD1. This CDR3 region has 16 residues. The V gene's germline CDR1 is MGHRA and CDR2 YSYEKL. The J segment lost 5 bases and the V segment lost 6 bases, leaving 12 bases of the junction unmatched. CDR3 in DNA: TGCGCCAGCAGTTTTACTTCCGGCAGGGGGACCGGGGAGCTGTTTTTT. Protein product: CASSFTSGRGTGELFF.

The rearrangement joins TRBV7-9 to TRBJ2-6, with 15 nucleotides matching TRBD2. Trimming at V came to 8 bases and at J to 2 bases, leaving 4 bases not matched to a gene. Germline-derived CDR1 and CDR2 are SEHNR and FQNEAQ (reference sequence). The CDR3 covers 17 residues. For the CDR3, the DNA is TGTGCCAGCGCGGGACTAGCGGGAGGAACTGGGGCCAACGTCCTGACTTTC. Protein sequence: CASAGLAGGTGANVLTF. The full variable domain, rest sourced from reference TRBV7-9 and TRBJ2-6, is DTGVSQNPRHKITKRGQNVTFRCDPISEHNRLYWYRQTLGQGPEFLTYFQNEAQLEKSRLLSDRFSAERPKGSFSTLEIQRTEQGDSAMYLCASAGLAGGTGANVLTFGAGSRLTVL.

V usage is TRBV5-5 and J usage is TRBJ2-5; 7 nucleotides agree with TRBD2. With 1 base clipped from V and 0 bases from J, the junction kept 6 bases outside the gene matches. Germline CDR1 SGHKS, CDR2 YYEKEE (reference sequence). The CDR3 covers 16 residues. Here the CDR3 reads CASSLLLAAYQETQYF. The CDR3 DNA sequence: TGTGCCAGCAGCTTGCTCCTAGCGGCCTACCAAGAGACCCAGTACTTC.

The chain combines TRBV27 with TRBJ2-5, with TRBD1 as a possible D gene (6 bases). Germline assignment: CDR1 MNHEY and CDR2 SMNVEV (reference sequence). This CDR3 contains 12 residues. The V end lost 6 bases, the J end lost 5 bases, and 10 bases lay between the germline ends. The CDR3 region is CASRGGRETQYF. DNA for the CDR3: TGTGCCAGCAGAGGGGGTAGGGAGACCCAGTACTTC.